This T cell receptor beta chain was sequenced in a study of cytomegalovirus exposure and HLA in healthy donors. Study-level background: Most donors, about 77% of some 400 genotyped, fell in the Caucasian-associated ancestry cluster.

PCR involved 60 Vbeta and 13 Jbeta primers. Repertoires were generated with immunoSEQ multiplex PCR, while TCRdb's copy carries only in-frame clones and drops some. Of about 160,000 clones in the sample, about 80% were seen once. CDR3 length: 14 residues. Germline CDR1 and CDR2: SNHLY and FYNNEI. V lost 6 bases, J lost 5 bases, and 7 bases stayed unmatched. The donors were healthy bone marrow donors. This TCR came from a man in his forties in good health and CMV-seronegative. Sequences were obtained from PBMCs. The rearrangement joins TRBV2 to TRBJ2-7; 10 nucleotides agree with TRBD2. CDR3 sequence reads: CASSSGLASNEQYF. The DNA for the CDR3 is TGTGCCAGCAGCTCGGGACTAGCGTCCAACGAGCAGTACTTC.